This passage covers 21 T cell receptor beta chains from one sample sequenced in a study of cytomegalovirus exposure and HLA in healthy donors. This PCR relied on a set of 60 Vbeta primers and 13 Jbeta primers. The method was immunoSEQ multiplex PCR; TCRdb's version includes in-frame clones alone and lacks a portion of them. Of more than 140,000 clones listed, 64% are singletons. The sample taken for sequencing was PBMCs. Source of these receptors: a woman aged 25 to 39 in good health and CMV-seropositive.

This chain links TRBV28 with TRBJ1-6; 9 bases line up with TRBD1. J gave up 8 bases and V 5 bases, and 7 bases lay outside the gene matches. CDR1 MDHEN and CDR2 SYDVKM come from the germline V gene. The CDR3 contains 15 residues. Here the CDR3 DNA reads TGTGCCAGCAGTGCCCACAGGGGGCTTTATTCACCCCTCCACTTT. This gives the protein CASSAHRGLYSPLHF.

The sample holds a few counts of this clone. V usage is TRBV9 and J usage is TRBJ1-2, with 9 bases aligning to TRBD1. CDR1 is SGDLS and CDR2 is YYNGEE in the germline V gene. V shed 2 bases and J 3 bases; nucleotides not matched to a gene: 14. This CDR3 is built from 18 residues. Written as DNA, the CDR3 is TGTGCCAGCAGCGTCCAAATCCCGGGACAGGGAATCGACTATGGCTACACCTTC. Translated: CASSVQIPGQGIDYGYTF.

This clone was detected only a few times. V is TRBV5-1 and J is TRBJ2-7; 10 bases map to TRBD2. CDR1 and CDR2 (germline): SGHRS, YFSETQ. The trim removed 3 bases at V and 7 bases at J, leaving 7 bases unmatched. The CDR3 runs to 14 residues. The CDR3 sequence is CASSSAGGIREQYF. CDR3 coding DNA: TGCGCCAGCAGCTCAGCGGGAGGGATACGGGAGCAGTACTTC.

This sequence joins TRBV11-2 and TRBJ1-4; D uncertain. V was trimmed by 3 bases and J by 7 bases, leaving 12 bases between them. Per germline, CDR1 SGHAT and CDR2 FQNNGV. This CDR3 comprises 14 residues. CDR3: CASSFGRLSEKLFF. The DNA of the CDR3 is TGTGCCAGCAGCTTTGGGAGGTTAAGTGAAAAACTGTTTTTT.

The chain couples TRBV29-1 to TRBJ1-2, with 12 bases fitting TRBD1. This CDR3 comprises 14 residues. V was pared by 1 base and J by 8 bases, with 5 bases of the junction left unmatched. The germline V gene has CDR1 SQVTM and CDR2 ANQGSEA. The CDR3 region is CSVEGGQGAWGYTF. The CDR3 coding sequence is TGCAGCGTTGAAGGGGGACAGGGGGCGTGGGGCTACACCTTC.

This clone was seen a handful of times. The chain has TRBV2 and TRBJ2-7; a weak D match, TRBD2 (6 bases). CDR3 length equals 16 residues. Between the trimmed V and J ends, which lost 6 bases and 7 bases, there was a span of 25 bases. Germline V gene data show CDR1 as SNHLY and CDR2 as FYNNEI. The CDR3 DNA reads TGTGCCAGCAGGGGGCGGGACGGACCCCCGGGGGATGAGCAGTACTTC. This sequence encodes CASRGRDGPPGDEQYF. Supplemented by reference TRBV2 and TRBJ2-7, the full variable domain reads EPEVTQTPSHQVTQMGQEVILRCVPISNHLYFYWYRQILGQKVEFLVSFYNNEISEKSEIFDDQFSVERPDGSNFTLKIRSTKLEDSAMYFCASRGRDGPPGDEQYFGPGTRLTVT.

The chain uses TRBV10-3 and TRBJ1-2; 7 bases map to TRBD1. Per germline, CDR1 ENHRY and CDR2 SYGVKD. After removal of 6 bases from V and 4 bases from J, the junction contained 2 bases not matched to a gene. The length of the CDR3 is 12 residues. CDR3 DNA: TGTGCCATCAGATGGGACAGCTATGGCTACACCTTC. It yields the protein CAIRWDSYGYTF.

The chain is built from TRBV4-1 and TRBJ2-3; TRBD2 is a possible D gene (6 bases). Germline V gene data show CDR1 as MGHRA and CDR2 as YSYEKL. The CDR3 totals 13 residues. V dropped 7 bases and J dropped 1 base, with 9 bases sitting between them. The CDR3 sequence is CASKRARTDTQYF. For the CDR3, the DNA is TGCGCCAGCAAGCGGGCCCGCACAGATACGCAGTATTTT.

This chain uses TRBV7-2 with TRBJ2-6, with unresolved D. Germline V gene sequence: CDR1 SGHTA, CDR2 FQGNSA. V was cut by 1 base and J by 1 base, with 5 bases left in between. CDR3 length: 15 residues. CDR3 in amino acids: CASSLGHSGANVLTF. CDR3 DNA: TGTGCCAGCAGCTTAGGACATTCTGGGGCCAACGTCCTGACTTTC.

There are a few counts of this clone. The CDR3 spells CASSGQAMNTEAFF. The CDR3, as DNA: TGTGCCAGCAGCGGACAGGCCATGAACACTGAAGCTTTCTTT. The chain combines TRBV7-2 with TRBJ1-1; 7 nucleotides match TRBD1. With 5 bases clipped from V and 0 bases from J, the junction kept 3 bases outside the gene matches. Germline CDR1 and CDR2: SGHTA and FQGNSA. The CDR3 has 14 residues.

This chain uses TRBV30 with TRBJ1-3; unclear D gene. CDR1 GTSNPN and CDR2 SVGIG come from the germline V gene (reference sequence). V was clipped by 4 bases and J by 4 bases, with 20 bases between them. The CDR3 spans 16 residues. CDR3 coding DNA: TGTGCCTGGAACGAGGGTAAAGGCTCGGTCGGAAACACCATATATTTT. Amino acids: CAWNEGKGSVGNTIYF.

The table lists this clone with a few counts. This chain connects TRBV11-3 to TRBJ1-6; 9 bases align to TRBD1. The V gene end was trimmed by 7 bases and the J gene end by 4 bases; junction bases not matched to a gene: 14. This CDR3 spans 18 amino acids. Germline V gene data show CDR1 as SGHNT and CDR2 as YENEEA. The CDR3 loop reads CASIVHRGRNYYNSPLHF. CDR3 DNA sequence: TGTGCCAGCATCGTCCACAGGGGGCGGAATTATTATAATTCACCCCTCCACTTT. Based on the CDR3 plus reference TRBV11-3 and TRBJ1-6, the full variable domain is EAGVVQSPRYKIIEKKQPVAFWCNPISGHNTLYWYLQNLGQGPELLIRYENEEAVDDSQLPKDRFSAERLKGVDSTLKIQPAELGDSAVYLCASIVHRGRNYYNSPLHFGNGTRLTVT.

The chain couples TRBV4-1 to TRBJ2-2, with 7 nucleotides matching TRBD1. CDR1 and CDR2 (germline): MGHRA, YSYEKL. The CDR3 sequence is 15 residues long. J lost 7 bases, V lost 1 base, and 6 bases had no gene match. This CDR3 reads CASSQGGQYSGELFF. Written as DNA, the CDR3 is TGCGCCAGCAGCCAAGGGGGACAGTACAGCGGGGAGCTGTTTTTT.

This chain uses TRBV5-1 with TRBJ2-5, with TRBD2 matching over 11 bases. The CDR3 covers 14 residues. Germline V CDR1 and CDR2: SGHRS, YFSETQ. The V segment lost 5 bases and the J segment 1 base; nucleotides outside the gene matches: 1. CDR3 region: CASSGLAGQETQYF. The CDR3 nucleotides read TGCGCCAGCAGTGGACTAGCGGGCCAAGAGACCCAGTACTTC. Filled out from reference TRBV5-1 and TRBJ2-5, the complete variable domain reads KAGVTQTPRYLIKTRGQQVTLSCSPISGHRSVSWYQQTPGQGLQFLFEYFSETQRNKGNFPGRFSGRQFSNSRSEMNVSTLELGDSALYLCASSGLAGQETQYFGPGTRLLVL.

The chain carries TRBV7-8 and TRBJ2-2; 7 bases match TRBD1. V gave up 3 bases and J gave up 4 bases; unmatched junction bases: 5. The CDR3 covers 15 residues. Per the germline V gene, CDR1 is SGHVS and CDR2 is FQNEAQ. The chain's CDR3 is CASSLQGVITGELFF. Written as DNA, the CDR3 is TGTGCCAGCAGCTTGCAGGGGGTAATCACCGGGGAGCTGTTTTTT.

CDR3 sequence reads: CASSLDSVVGEQFF. CDR3 DNA: TGTGCCAGCAGCTTGGACAGTGTGGTGGGTGAGCAGTTCTTC. V gene TRBV5-8 combines with J gene TRBJ2-1; D is unclear. The V gene lost 0 bases and the J gene lost 9 bases, with 13 bases spanning the gap. CDR3 length equals 14 residues. CDR1 SGHTS and CDR2 YDEGEE come from the germline V gene. Variable domain in full (rest from reference TRBV5-8 and TRBJ2-1): EAGVTQSPTHLIKTRGQQATLRCSPISGHTSVYWYQQALGLGLQFLLWYDEGEERNRGNFPPRFSGRQFPNYSSELNVNALELEDSALYLCASSLDSVVGEQFFGPGTRLTVL.

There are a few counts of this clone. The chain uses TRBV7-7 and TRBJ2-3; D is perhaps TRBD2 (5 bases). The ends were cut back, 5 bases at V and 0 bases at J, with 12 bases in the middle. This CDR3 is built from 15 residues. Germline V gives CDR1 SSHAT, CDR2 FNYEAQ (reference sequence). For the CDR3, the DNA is TGTGCCAGCAGCAATAGCGTTACTAGCACAGATACGCAGTATTTT. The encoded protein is CASSNSVTSTDTQYF.

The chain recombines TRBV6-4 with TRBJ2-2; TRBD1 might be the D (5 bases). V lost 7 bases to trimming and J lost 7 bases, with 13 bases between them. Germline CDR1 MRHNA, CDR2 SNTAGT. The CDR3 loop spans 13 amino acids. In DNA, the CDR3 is TGTGCCAGCACCCAGTGGGGCAGCGGGGAGCTGTTTTTT. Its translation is CASTQWGSGELFF.

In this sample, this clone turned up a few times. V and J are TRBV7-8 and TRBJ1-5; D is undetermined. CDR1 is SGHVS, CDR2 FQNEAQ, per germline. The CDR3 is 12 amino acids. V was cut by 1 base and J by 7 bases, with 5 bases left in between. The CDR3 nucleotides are TGTGCCAGCAGCTTAGTGGGCCAGCCCCAGCATTTT. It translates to CASSLVGQPQHF.

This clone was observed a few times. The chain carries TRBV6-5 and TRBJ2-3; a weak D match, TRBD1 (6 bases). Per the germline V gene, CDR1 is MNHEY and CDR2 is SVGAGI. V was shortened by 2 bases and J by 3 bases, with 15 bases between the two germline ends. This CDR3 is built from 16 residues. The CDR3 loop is CASSYRLLGGTDTQYF. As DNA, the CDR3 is TGTGCCAGCAGTTACCGATTATTAGGGGGTACAGATACGCAGTATTTT.

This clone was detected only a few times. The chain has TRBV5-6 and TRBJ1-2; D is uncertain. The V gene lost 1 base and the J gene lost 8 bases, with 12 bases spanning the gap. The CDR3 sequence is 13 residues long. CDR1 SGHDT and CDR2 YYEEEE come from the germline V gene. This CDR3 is CASSLSGHGGYTF. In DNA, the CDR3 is TGTGCCAGCAGCTTGAGCGGTCACGGAGGCTACACCTTC.